This T cell receptor (beta chain) was sequenced during a study of sequential checkpoint blockade in melanoma. The CDR3 has 14 residues. Germline V gene data show CDR1 as MGHRA and CDR2 as YSYEKL. Deletions cut 1 base from V and 3 bases from J, with 8 bases between. Produced via immunoSEQ multiplex PCR; TCRdb's table is partial and in-frame only. The table records about 32,000 clones, approximately 86% of them present only once. This sample's treatment: randomized to nivolumab then ipilimumab (arm A) or the reverse (arm B). This receptor was identified in a human donor with melanoma. The sample in question was CD8+ T cells sorted from blood (inferred from file names), obtained from a patient given nivolumab and ipilimumab in sequence. This chain uses TRBV4-1 with TRBJ2-3; D not resolved. The DNA of the CDR3 is TGCGCCAGCAGCCAAGTGTTGCAGACAGATACGCAGTATTTT. Residues: CASSQVLQTDTQYF.